This T cell receptor (beta chain) is drawn from a study of T cell responses to AZD1222 COVID-19 vaccine (dated by TCRdb to 2020 to 2022). Regarding the research as a whole: A total of 230 or so trial participants underwent TCR sequencing, of whom 207 received two doses of AZD1222 and roughly 25 received two doses of the MenACWY control vaccine. Trial participants were enrolled by age into 18-55, 56-69 and 70-plus year subgroups, with approximately 160, 26 and 62 TCR-sequenced participants respectively.

Including cysteine and phenylalanine, the CDR3 has 15 amino acids. Left in the record is the CDR3 DNA by itself, 45 bases read in frame from the first base. Trimmed from V: 8 bases; trimmed from J: 6 bases; junction bases lacking a gene match: 7. Per the germline V gene, MNHEY is the CDR1 and SVGAGI is the CDR2. As for this clone: Its antigen is currently not known. One base away there is no much larger clone; base qualities are not given.

Study-level results and caveats: Participants were mostly white British and included more females than males, and it was suggested by the authors that clonal diversity may have been underestimated. In the small 56-69-year group, the increase in depth fell short of significance, most likely because of low power. Conclusions about previously exposed vaccinees are limited because only a handful of AZD1222 recipients were SARS-CoV-2 seropositive at baseline. Because no day 14 peak-response samples were available, the repertoires could be characterized only after the peak T cell response. Reportedly, close to half of the unique spike-specific TCRs recognized epitopes lying outside the regions that are mutated in the B.1.351 and B.1.1.7 variants. After two AZD1222 doses, spike-specific TCR breadth and depth were significantly higher than at day 0 and than in MenACWY recipients. The vaccine-associated CD4 TCRs covered the entire spike protein, and the dominant responses fell in regions 160-218 and 743-854.

The CDR3 regions of human TCRbeta chains were analyzed by immunosequencing. The authors' pipeline ran thus. TCRs in the repertoires were compared against a reference library of SARS-CoV-2-specific TCRs that had been generated with the MIRA antigen-specificity platform. Breadth was defined as the fraction of unique TCRs that were SARS-CoV-2-associated, and depth was defined as the fraction of total T cells that were SARS-CoV-2-associated. Each spike-specific TCR was assigned to its reactive spike region and to a CD4 or CD8 class using the MIRA data. Log10-transformed breadth and depth values were compared by one-way ANOVA with Sidak's multiple comparisons tests. The source is immuneACCESS, and TCRdb retained only in-frame sequences with V and J called. Part of the clones is not carried over; for the studies checked, unresolved V genes explain less than half of this, and the remainder is unexplained. V and J calls and clone size are as listed in that table; D and trimming were resolved from the DNA. For this sample there are some 130,000 clones; just over 90% appear just once. Jointly, the top ten make up under 1.2% of the sample.

The time point label on this specimen signifies: about 28 days (+/-7) after the second vaccine dose. Because spike-specific TCR depth and breadth did not differ between the two schedules, AZD1222 recipients who got a second dose at roughly 4 weeks were pooled with those who got a second dose at roughly 12 weeks. Samples from vaccinated people were obtained from the UK trials COV001 and COV002, which included a single-blind randomized controlled phase 2/3 trial of AZD1222 (ChAdOx1 nCoV-19) in healthy adults. For TCRbeta chain sequencing, PBMC samples were collected from trial participants at day 0 and at day 28 after the second dose.

This chain joins TRBV6-5 to TRBJ2-2, and 12 junctional nucleotides match TRBD1. The receptor was derived from an adult who received the AZD1222 COVID-19 vaccine. Sequencing used peripheral blood, obtained 28 days after the second AZD1222 dose. Here is the DNA: TGTGCCAGCTTCCGGGACAGGGGGCTCGCCGGGGAGCTGTTTTTT. This is translated as CASFRDRGLAGELFF.